The next 21 T cell receptor beta chains were all read from a single sample in a study of cytomegalovirus exposure and HLA in healthy donors. A multiplex PCR was run with 60 Vbeta primers and 13 Jbeta primers. Repertoires were generated with immunoSEQ multiplex PCR, while TCRdb's copy carries only in-frame clones and drops some. Of under 150,000 clones in the sample, roughly 80% were seen once. The specimen sequenced was PBMCs. All receptors derive from a male donor in good health and CMV-seropositive.

The J gene is TRBJ2-3, the V gene TRBV18; 10 bases match TRBD2. V gave up 2 bases and J gave up 3 bases; unmatched junction bases: 8. Germline V CDR1 and CDR2: KGHSH, LQKENI. The CDR3 covers 17 residues. The DNA for the CDR3 is TGTGCCAGCTCACCAGTGCCTAGCGGGAGAACAACAGATACGCAGTATTTT. This gives the protein CASSPVPSGRTTDTQYF.

The chain carries TRBV21-1 and TRBJ2-1; TRBD2 is the table's D call and was not checked against the DNA. TRBV21-1 is a pseudogene locus. The CDR3 sequence is 19 residues long. The CDR3 region has the DNA TGTGCCAGCAGCGAGGGGCGGTCTAGCGGGGCCTCCCATTACAATGAGCAGTTCTTC. Translation gives CASSEGRSSGASHYNEQFF.

Comment on this clone: A junction boundary mismatches the germline segment, possibly from a read error. This chain links TRBV13 with TRBJ2-3; D perhaps matches TRBD2 (5 bases). Germline V gene lookup returns CDR1 PRHDT and CDR2 FYEKMQ (reference sequence). The CDR3 is made up of 13 amino acids. CDR3 in amino acids: CAGSPRTADTQYF. Written as DNA, the CDR3 is TGTGCCGGCAGCCCTAGGACTGCAGATACGCAGTATTTT.

V is TRBV29-1 and J is TRBJ1-2; TRBD1 is a possible D gene (5 bases). This CDR3 region has 12 residues. CDR1 is SQVTM and CDR2 is ANQGSEA in the germline V gene. The V end lost 3 bases, the J end lost 4 bases, and 9 bases lay between the germline ends. CDR3 in amino acids: CSVERGGYGYTF. CDR3 sequence (DNA): TGCAGCGTTGAGAGGGGAGGCTATGGCTACACCTTC. The full variable domain, with the rest looked up from reference TRBV29-1 and TRBJ1-2, is SAVISQKPSRDICQRGTSLTIQCQVDSQVTMMFWYRQQPGQSLTLIATANQGSEATYESGFVIDKFPISRPNLTFSTLTVSNMSPEDSSIYLCSVERGGYGYTFGSGTRLTVV.

The chain has TRBV14 and TRBJ2-7; 14 bases align to TRBD2. CDR3 length: 16 amino acids. The trim removed 4 bases at V and 3 bases at J, leaving 5 bases unmatched. Germline assignment: CDR1 SGHDN and CDR2 FVKESK. CDR3 residues: CASSLMGTSGSYEQYF. The CDR3 coding sequence is TGTGCCAGCAGCCTCATGGGGACTAGCGGGAGCTACGAGCAGTACTTC.

The J gene is TRBJ2-3, the V gene TRBV27; TRBD2 is a possible D gene (5 bases). V was clipped by 5 bases and J by 5 bases, with 8 bases between them. The CDR3 length is 12 residues. Per the germline V gene, CDR1 is MNHEY and CDR2 is SMNVEV (reference sequence). The CDR3, as DNA: TGTGCCAGCAGTCTCGCGGGAGATACGCAGTATTTT. Encoded protein: CASSLAGDTQYF.

This chain joins TRBV28 and TRBJ2-1; 12 bases match TRBD2. Germline V gene data show CDR1 as MDHEN and CDR2 as SYDVKM. The V and J ends lost 4 bases and 6 bases, in that order; junction bases with no gene match: 10. The CDR3 length is 17 residues. DNA for the CDR3: TGTGCCAGCAGTTCTCCGGCGACTAGCGGGAGTTTCAATGAGCAGTTCTTC. Amino acid sequence: CASSSPATSGSFNEQFF.

The chain has TRBV11-2 and TRBJ2-6; 9 bases align to TRBD1. The CDR3 contains 16 residues. Germline assignment: CDR1 SGHAT and CDR2 FQNNGV. The trim removed 5 bases at V and 2 bases at J, leaving 4 bases unmatched. CDR3 region: CASSPGTGPGANVLTF. The CDR3 region has the DNA TGTGCCAGCAGCCCGGGGACAGGGCCTGGGGCCAACGTCCTGACTTTC.

The rearrangement joins TRBV28 to TRBJ1-2; D is unclear. The CDR3 spans 14 residues. Germline CDR1 and CDR2: MDHEN and SYDVKM. V lost 3 bases to trimming and J lost 8 bases, with 16 bases between them. CDR3 nucleotide sequence: TGTGCCAGCAGTTTCTCTCTGAGCACTCGAGGCTACACCTTC. Translation: CASSFSLSTRGYTF.

Concerning this clone: Mismatch with germline at one junction end may stem from a read error. This chain's CDR3 is CSSTTSGPGGYYEQYF. CDR3 sequence (DNA): TGTTCCAGCACCACGTCGGGACCGGGAGGTTACTACGAGCAGTACTTC. The V call is TRBV7-9, the J call TRBJ2-7; 7 bases fit TRBD2. Germline lookup yields CDR1 SEHNR and CDR2 FQNEAQ (reference sequence). The CDR3 length is 16 residues.

The genes are TRBV5-4 and TRBJ2-5, with 7 bases fitting TRBD2. There are 15 residues in the CDR3. CDR1 and CDR2 from the germline V gene are SGHNT and YYREEE (reference sequence). V gave up 7 bases and J gave up 4 bases; unmatched junction bases: 13. As DNA, the CDR3 is TGTGCCAGCTCACTTCCTGGGGGGGAGGGAGAGACCCAGTACTTC. Translation gives CASSLPGGEGETQYF.

This chain connects TRBV15 to TRBJ2-5; the D gene is possibly TRBD1 (5 bases). The V end lost 6 bases, the J end lost 2 bases, and 13 bases lay between the germline ends. The CDR3 totals 14 residues. Germline V gene lookup returns CDR1 LNHNV and CDR2 YYDKDF (reference sequence). The CDR3 sequence: CATRNRRGQETQYF. The CDR3 DNA follows: TGTGCCACCAGGAACAGGCGTGGACAAGAGACCCAGTACTTC. Drawing the rest from reference TRBV15 and TRBJ2-5, the complete variable domain is DAMVIQNPRYQVTQFGKPVTLSCSQTLNHNVMYWYQQKSSQAPKLLFHYYDKDFNNEADTPDNFQSRRPNTSFCFLDIRSPGLGDTAMYLCATRNRRGQETQYFGPGTRLLVL.

This rearrangement joins TRBV5-1 to TRBJ2-7; 9 nucleotides line up with TRBD1. CDR3 length equals 14 residues. Germline CDR1 reads SGHRS; CDR2 reads YFSETQ. V gave up 3 bases and J gave up 2 bases; unmatched junction bases: 3. This chain's CDR3 is CASSWGQGAYEQYF. CDR3 DNA: TGCGCCAGCAGCTGGGGACAGGGAGCCTACGAGCAGTACTTC. Variable domain in full (rest from reference TRBV5-1 and TRBJ2-7): KAGVTQTPRYLIKTRGQQVTLSCSPISGHRSVSWYQQTPGQGLQFLFEYFSETQRNKGNFPGRFSGRQFSNSRSEMNVSTLELGDSALYLCASSWGQGAYEQYFGPGTRLTVT.

The chain uses TRBV4-3 and TRBJ2-1; perhaps TRBD2 as D (6 bases). The CDR3 runs 15 residues. Germline CDR1 and CDR2: LGHNA and YSLEER. V lost 1 base and J lost 8, with 15 bases in between. CDR3 amino acids: CASSQGPTSLDEQFF. In nucleotides, the CDR3 is TGCGCCAGCAGCCAAGGCCCGACTAGTTTGGATGAGCAGTTCTTC.

The chain is built from TRBV6-5 and TRBJ1-1, with TRBD1 as a possible D gene (5 bases). CDR3 size: 13 residues. The germline CDR1 and CDR2 sequences are MNHEY and SVGAGI. The V and J ends lost 6 bases and 4 bases respectively, with 12 bases between them. The CDR3 DNA reads as TGTGCCAGCAGCTACGTCGGGGGCACTGAAGCTTTCTTT. This codes for CASSYVGGTEAFF.

The chain combines TRBV19 with TRBJ2-1, with TRBD2 as a possible D gene (5 bases). V dropped 3 bases and J dropped 5 bases, with 8 bases sitting between them. The CDR3 runs to 13 residues. CDR1 is LNHDA, CDR2 SQIVND, per germline (reference sequence). CDR3 region: CASSIGLHNEQFF. DNA for the CDR3: TGTGCCAGTAGTATTGGACTTCACAATGAGCAGTTCTTC.

The rearrangement links TRBV19 to TRBJ1-2; 8 bases align to TRBD1. The CDR3 is 15 residues long. The V gene end was trimmed by 5 bases and the J gene end by 4 bases; junction bases not matched to a gene: 9. Germline CDR1 is LNHDA and CDR2 is SQIVND (reference sequence). The CDR3 is CASSLSQGATYGYTF. CDR3 DNA sequence: TGTGCCAGTAGTCTTAGTCAGGGGGCGACCTATGGCTACACCTTC. The entire variable domain, with the rest obtained from reference TRBV19 and TRBJ1-2, is as follows: DGGITQSPKYLFRKEGQNVTLSCEQNLNHDAMYWYRQDPGQGLRLIYYSQIVNDFQKGDIAEGYSVSREKKESFPLTVTSAQKNPTAFYLCASSLSQGATYGYTFGSGTRLTVV.

As regards this clone: One end of the junction does not line up with germline, which may come from a read error. This chain uses TRBV7-7 with TRBJ2-3; 10 bases are shared with TRBD2. The CDR3 has 15 residues. CDR1 is SSHAT, CDR2 FNYEAQ, per germline (reference sequence). CDR3 nucleotide sequence: TGTGCTAGCAGCCCCGGACTAGCGGAAACAGATACGCAGTATTTT. This translates into CASSPGLAETDTQYF. The full variable domain, with the rest looked up from reference TRBV7-7 and TRBJ2-3, is GAGVSQSPRYKVTKRGQDVTLRCDPISSHATLYWYQQALGQGPEFLTYFNYEAQPDKSGLPSDRFSAERPEGSISTLTIQRTEQRDSAMYRCASSPGLAETDTQYFGPGTRLTVL.

On this clone: Its ends do not fully match the called genes, so a read error is possible. This sequence joins TRBV29-1 and TRBJ2-3; 9 nucleotides match TRBD1. The CDR3 runs 13 residues. In germline, CDR1 is SQVTM, CDR2 ANQGSEA. The CDR3 spells CSVAGQGPDTRYF. CDR3 in DNA: TGCAGCGTTGCCGGACAGGGGCCAGATACGCGGTATTTT.

The genes are TRBV5-1 and TRBJ2-7; D is undetermined. V was pared by 1 base and J by 4 bases, with 9 bases between. The germline CDR1 and CDR2 sequences are SGHRS and YFSETQ. The CDR3 sequence is 13 residues long. CDR3 sequence (DNA): TGCGCCAGCAGCTTGCCCTCGGGTTACGAGCAGTACTTC. As protein: CASSLPSGYEQYF.

The chain recombines TRBV6-5 with TRBJ2-5; TRBD1 is a possible D gene (5 bases). This CDR3 comprises 13 residues. Per the germline V gene, CDR1 is MNHEY and CDR2 is SVGAGI. Trimming removed 7 bases at V and 3 bases at J, with 12 bases between. CDR3 DNA sequence: TGTGCCAGCACGCGGACACTGAAAGAGACCCAGTACTTC. Its protein is CASTRTLKETQYF.